Below are 27 T cell receptor beta chains sequenced from a single sample in a study of shared clonotypes between healthy human individuals. Assay: immunoSEQ multiplex PCR; the TCRdb copy retains only in-frame clones and omits some. Of approximately 720,000 clones in the sample, less than 80% are singletons; the top ten hold 1.8%. The sample comprised memory CD4+ T cells sorted from blood. Subset indicated: CD45RA-negative fraction. These receptors all come from a woman aged 25 to 45 in good health.

V is TRBV27 and J is TRBJ2-7; 7 bases are shared with TRBD2. J lost 3 bases, V lost 3 bases, and 8 bases had no gene match. In germline, CDR1 is MNHEY, CDR2 SMNVEV (reference sequence). This CDR3 region has 15 residues. DNA for the CDR3: TGTGCCAGCAGTTTCCAGTTAGCGGGCCTCTACGAGCAGTACTTC. It is translated as CASSFQLAGLYEQYF.

The chain combines TRBV11-2 with TRBJ1-1, with D uncertain. The CDR3 loop spans 13 amino acids. In germline, CDR1 is SGHAT, CDR2 FQNNGV. V shed 0 bases and J shed 11 bases, with 13 bases lying between them. CDR3 in DNA: TGTGCCAGCAGCTTAGATGTGGCTTCTGGGGCTTTCTTT. Its protein product is CASSLDVASGAFF.

This clone was counted between two and nine times. Different DNA sequences within this sample yield the same CDR3. This chain uses TRBV18 with TRBJ2-2; no reliable D call. V was clipped by 6 bases and J by 5 bases, with 4 bases between them. CDR3 length: 11 amino acids. Germline values: CDR1 KGHSH, CDR2 LQKENI. CDR3 protein: CASSPTGELFF. The CDR3 nucleotides read TGTGCCAGCTCGCCAACCGGGGAGCTGTTTTTT.

With respect to this clone: Other DNA sequences from this sample encode an identical CDR3 as well. CDR3: CASSFSPRGYTF. CDR3 nucleotides: TGTGCCAGCAGTTTCTCTCCACGTGGCTACACCTTC. V usage is TRBV28 and J usage is TRBJ1-2; unclear D gene. The V gene lost 3 bases and the J gene lost 7 bases, with 9 bases spanning the gap. The CDR3 extends over 12 amino acids. Germline V CDR1 and CDR2: MDHEN, SYDVKM.

The chain is built from TRBV25-1 and TRBJ2-3; 7 bases align to TRBD2. This CDR3 is built from 16 residues. Germline CDR1 and CDR2: MGHDK and SYGVNS. Losses at the gene ends were 4 bases for V and 5 bases for J; bases not matched to a gene: 12. The CDR3 is CASSGSGGRSEDTQYF. The CDR3 DNA sequence: TGTGCCAGCAGTGGCTCAGGCGGGAGAAGCGAAGATACGCAGTATTTT.

The J gene is TRBJ2-1, the V gene TRBV7-8, with 8 bases identical to TRBD2. Trimming took 5 bases from V and 9 from J; bases not matched to a gene: 9. The CDR3 consists of 14 residues. In germline, CDR1 is SGHVS, CDR2 FQNEAQ. Written as DNA, the CDR3 is TGTGCCAGCAGCCAAGGACTAGCAGGAATTGAGCAGTTCTTC. The encoded protein is CASSQGLAGIEQFF.

The chain links TRBV5-1 to TRBJ2-7; the match to TRBD2 covers 10 bases. The germline V gene has CDR1 SGHRS and CDR2 YFSETQ. The trim removed 3 bases at V and 0 bases at J, leaving 6 bases unmatched. CDR3 length: 16 amino acids. The CDR3 loop reads CASSSTSGDYSYEQYF. DNA of the CDR3: TGCGCCAGCAGCTCCACTAGCGGGGATTACTCCTACGAGCAGTACTTC.

The rearrangement uses TRBV18 and TRBJ2-3, with no clear D. With 0 bases removed from V and 2 bases from J, the gap between germline ends came to 9 bases. The CDR3 covers 15 residues. CDR1 and CDR2 from the germline V gene are KGHSH and LQKENI. The CDR3 DNA reads TGTGCCAGCTCACCACCGTCTATAGCCACAGATACGCAGTATTTT. Translating it yields CASSPPSIATDTQYF.

V and J are TRBV6-6 and TRBJ1-2; no definite D call. The germline V gene encodes CDR1 MNHNY and CDR2 SVGAGI (reference sequence). The CDR3 length is 15 residues. Trimming shortened V by 0 bases and J by 8 bases, and 16 bases separated the two germline ends. Here the CDR3 reads CASSYSTRPGEGYTF. In DNA form, the CDR3 reads TGTGCCAGCAGTTACTCGACTCGCCCAGGTGAAGGCTACACCTTC.

V and J are TRBV30 and TRBJ2-5, with 10 bases fitting TRBD2. Trimming cost V 0 bases and J 6 bases; bases outside gene matches: 4. Looked up from germline, CDR1 is GTSNPN and CDR2 is SVGIG (reference sequence). CDR3 length equals 14 residues. The CDR3 is CAWSVTSGTQTQYF. CDR3 nucleotides: TGTGCCTGGAGTGTAACTAGCGGGACACAGACCCAGTACTTC.

Written as DNA, the CDR3 is TGTGCCAGCAGGACGGAGATGAACACTGAAGCTTTCTTT. This gives the protein CASRTEMNTEAFF. V gene TRBV28 combines with J gene TRBJ1-1; D remains ambiguous. The CDR3 is 13 amino acids. CDR1 is MDHEN and CDR2 is SYDVKM in the germline V gene. Trimming shortened V by 6 bases and J by 0 bases, and 8 bases separated the two germline ends.

The rearrangement uses TRBV28 and TRBJ2-7; D gene unclear. The V and J ends lost 3 bases and 4 bases respectively, with 7 bases between them. The CDR3 is 12 amino acids. The germline V gene encodes CDR1 MDHEN and CDR2 SYDVKM. In nucleotides, the CDR3 is TGTGCCAGCAGTTTGATGACGTACGAGCAGTACTTC. Protein: CASSLMTYEQYF. The full variable domain, in which reference TRBV28 and TRBJ2-7 provide the parts outside the CDR3, is DVKVTQSSRYLVKRTGEKVFLECVQDMDHENMFWYRQDPGLGLRLIYFSYDVKMKEKGDIPEGYSVSREKKERFSLILESASTNQTSMYLCASSLMTYEQYFGPGTRLTVT.

The chain combines TRBV9 with TRBJ1-2; D remains ambiguous. V was trimmed by 0 bases and J by 6 bases, leaving 9 bases between them. This CDR3 has 13 residues. Looked up from germline, CDR1 is SGDLS and CDR2 is YYNGEE. The chain's CDR3 is CASSVGVEDGYTF. The CDR3 nucleotides are TGTGCCAGCAGCGTAGGGGTCGAGGATGGCTACACCTTC.

This chain uses TRBV5-5 with TRBJ1-3; D is unclear. This CDR3 is built from 16 residues. CDR1 SGHKS and CDR2 YYEKEE come from the germline V gene (reference sequence). Trimming removed 2 bases at V and 0 bases at J, with 12 bases between. The CDR3 sequence: CASSFQPPASGNTIYF. The CDR3 DNA is TGTGCCAGCAGCTTCCAGCCCCCAGCCTCTGGAAACACCATATATTTT.

V is TRBV15 and J is TRBJ2-7; TRBD1 is a possible D gene (5 bases). The germline V gene encodes CDR1 LNHNV and CDR2 YYDKDF (reference sequence). The CDR3 is made up of 14 amino acids. V was pared by 3 bases and J by 3 bases, with 12 bases between. CDR3 nucleotides: TGTGCCACCAGCAGGTCAGGGCAGGGCTACGAGCAGTACTTC. Protein product: CATSRSGQGYEQYF.

This clone appeared a single time. V gene TRBV19 combines with J gene TRBJ1-2, with TRBD1 matching 9 bases. V was clipped by 5 bases and J by 1 base; unmatched bases: 8. CDR1 and CDR2 (germline): LNHDA, SQIVND (reference sequence). The CDR3 runs 16 residues. The CDR3 DNA reads TGTGCCAGTAGTCCTCCAGGGACAGGGATTAACTATGGCTACACCTTC. Its protein product is CASSPPGTGINYGYTF.

The V gene is TRBV5-4, the J gene TRBJ2-7; 16 nucleotides match TRBD2. The CDR3 extends over 16 amino acids. J was trimmed by 6 bases and V by 4 bases; bases with no gene match: 7. Germline V CDR1 and CDR2: SGHNT, YYREEE (reference sequence). The DNA for the CDR3 is TGTGCCAGCAGCCCGGGGGGACTAGCGGGAGGGGGCGAGCAGTACTTC. Translating it yields CASSPGGLAGGGEQYF. Filled out from reference TRBV5-4 and TRBJ2-7, the complete variable domain reads ETGVTQSPTHLIKTRGQQVTLRCSSQSGHNTVSWYQQALGQGPQFIFQYYREEENGRGNFPPRFSGLQFPNYSSELNVNALELDDSALYLCASSPGGLAGGGEQYFGPGTRLTVT.

With respect to this clone: This CDR3 is also generated by other DNA sequences in the sample. V gene TRBV30 combines with J gene TRBJ2-3, with D tentatively TRBD2 (6 bases). From germline, CDR1 is GTSNPN and CDR2 SVGIG (reference sequence). The CDR3 contains 13 residues. V gave up 3 bases and J gave up 3 bases, with 10 bases separating them. CDR3 nucleotides: TGTGCCTGGAGGAGCGGGCGGACAGATACGCAGTATTTT. It yields the protein CAWRSGRTDTQYF.

This chain uses TRBV5-1 with TRBJ2-7, with D possibly matching TRBD2 (6 bases). There are 18 residues in the CDR3. Germline loops: CDR1 SGHRS, CDR2 YFSETQ. Trimming cost V 0 bases and J 2 bases, with 21 bases left between them. In nucleotides, the CDR3 is TGCGCCAGCAGCTTGGCTGTTTCGTGGGGGGTCCTGACCTACGAGCAGTACTTC. Translated: CASSLAVSWGVLTYEQYF. The complete variable domain, with remaining parts taken from reference TRBV5-1 and TRBJ2-7, reads KAGVTQTPRYLIKTRGQQVTLSCSPISGHRSVSWYQQTPGQGLQFLFEYFSETQRNKGNFPGRFSGRQFSNSRSEMNVSTLELGDSALYLCASSLAVSWGVLTYEQYFGPGTRLTVT.

V usage is TRBV5-6 and J usage is TRBJ2-2, with TRBD1 matching over 8 bases. Germline V gene data show CDR1 as SGHDT and CDR2 as YYEEEE. The length of the CDR3 is 14 residues. The J segment lost 8 bases and the V segment lost 3 bases, leaving 6 bases of the junction unmatched. This CDR3 is CASSYGQGVGELFF. The DNA of the CDR3 is TGTGCCAGCAGCTACGGACAGGGTGTGGGGGAGCTGTTTTTT.

This clone was seen just once. CDR3 sequence reads: CASSESSSTIYF. The CDR3 DNA follows: TGTGCCAGCAGTGAATCTTCTTCCACCATATATTTT. This chain joins TRBV25-1 and TRBJ1-3; D not resolved. The germline V gene encodes CDR1 MGHDK and CDR2 SYGVNS. V was clipped by 1 base and J by 9 bases, with 7 bases between them. CDR3 length equals 12 residues.

V and J are TRBV15 and TRBJ2-5; 12 nucleotides line up with TRBD2. With 3 bases clipped from V and 3 bases from J, the junction kept 11 bases outside the gene matches. Germline loops: CDR1 LNHNV, CDR2 YYDKDF (reference sequence). The CDR3 totals 18 residues. CDR3: CATSRESRTSGIKETQYF. The CDR3 DNA is TGTGCCACCAGCAGGGAGTCGCGGACTAGCGGGATCAAAGAGACCCAGTACTTC.

The genes are TRBV25-1 and TRBJ2-7, with TRBD2 identical over 8 bases. The CDR3 has 15 residues. The junction had 13 bases not matched to a gene; V was cut back by 8 bases and J by 4 bases. The germline V gene encodes CDR1 MGHDK and CDR2 SYGVNS. CDR3 nucleotides: TGTGCCAGCGGGGTAGCGGGAAGGGGTCCGTACGAGCAGTACTTC. Translated: CASGVAGRGPYEQYF.

The V and J genes are TRBV30 and TRBJ2-7, with D possibly TRBD1 on 5 matching bases. CDR3 length equals 13 residues. The germline V gene has CDR1 GTSNPN and CDR2 SVGIG (reference sequence). Trimming stripped 3 bases from V and 4 bases from J, with 13 bases between. The CDR3 loop reads CAWRPGHRYEQYF. Written as DNA, the CDR3 is TGTGCCTGGAGGCCAGGACACCGTTACGAGCAGTACTTC.

The rearrangement links TRBV15 to TRBJ1-2; D uncertain. This CDR3 has 15 residues. V lost 3 bases and J 2 bases, leaving 13 bases between the germline ends. Per the germline V gene, CDR1 is LNHNV and CDR2 is YYDKDF (reference sequence). CDR3 bases: TGTGCCACCAGCAGCTCACGAGGATTGAACTATGGCTACACCTTC. Residues: CATSSSRGLNYGYTF.

The rearrangement joins TRBV13 to TRBJ1-2, with 7 bases lining up with TRBD1. Trimming cost V 4 bases and J 1 base; bases outside gene matches: 15. In germline, CDR1 is PRHDT, CDR2 FYEKMQ (reference sequence). This CDR3 region has 18 residues. The CDR3 sequence: CASSSQRWDSLFNYGYTF. DNA of the CDR3: TGTGCCAGCAGCTCCCAGCGGTGGGACAGCCTATTTAACTATGGCTACACCTTC. Full variable domain (outside the CDR3, taken from reference TRBV13 and TRBJ1-2): AAGVIQSPRHLIKEKRETATLKCYPIPRHDTVYWYQQGPGQDPQFLISFYEKMQSDKGSIPDRFSAQQFSDYHSELNMSSLELGDSALYFCASSSQRWDSLFNYGYTFGSGTRLTVV.

This clone was seen many times. This chain uses TRBV7-2 with TRBJ1-5; D ambiguous. Germline lookup yields CDR1 SGHTA and CDR2 FQGNSA. The CDR3 is 13 amino acids. Trimming pared 1 base from V and 7 bases from J, leaving 8 bases between. The CDR3 DNA is TGTGCCAGCAGCTTAGTTTTGGGACAGCCCCAGCATTTT. Translated, it gives CASSLVLGQPQHF.